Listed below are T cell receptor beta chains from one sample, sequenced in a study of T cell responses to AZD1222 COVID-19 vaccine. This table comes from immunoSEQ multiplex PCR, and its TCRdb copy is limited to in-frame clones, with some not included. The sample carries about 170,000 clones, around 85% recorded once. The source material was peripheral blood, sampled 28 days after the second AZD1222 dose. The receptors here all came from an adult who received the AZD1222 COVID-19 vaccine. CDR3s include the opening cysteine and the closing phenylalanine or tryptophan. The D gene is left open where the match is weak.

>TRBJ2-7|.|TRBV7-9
CASSLGGTPIYEQYF
TGTGCCAGCAGCTTAGGCGGGACACCAATCTACGAGCAGTACTTC
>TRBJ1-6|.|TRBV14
CASSHYNSPLHF
TGTGCCAGCAGCCATTATAATTCACCCCTCCACTTT
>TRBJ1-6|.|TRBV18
CASSPQGGNSPLHF
TGTGCCAGCTCACCACAGGGGGGCAATTCACCCCTCCACTTT
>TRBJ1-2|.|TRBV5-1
CASSLDGGQGRIYGYTF
TGCGCCAGCAGCTTGGACGGGGGCCAGGGACGTATTTATGGCTACACCTTC
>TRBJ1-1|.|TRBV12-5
CASESRAEAFF
TGTGCTAGTGAGAGCAGGGCTGAAGCTTTCTTT
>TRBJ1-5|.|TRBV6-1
CASSDRGVGHQPQHF
TGTGCCAGCAGTGATAGGGGGGTAGGGCATCAGCCCCAGCATTTT
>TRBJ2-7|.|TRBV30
CAWSVVRGYEQYF
TGTGCCTGGAGTGTAGTGCGAGGGTACGAGCAGTACTTC
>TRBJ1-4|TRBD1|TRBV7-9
CASSLGWDRDATNEKLFF
TGTGCCAGCAGCTTAGGGTGGGACAGAGATGCAACTAATGAAAAACTGTTTTTT
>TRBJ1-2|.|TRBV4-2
CASSPGTSNYGYTF
TGTGCCAGCAGTCCCGGGACTTCTAACTATGGCTACACCTTC
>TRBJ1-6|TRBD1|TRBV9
CASSPTGTGGNSPLHF
TGTGCCAGCAGCCCGACCGGGACAGGGGGTAATTCACCCCTCCACTTT
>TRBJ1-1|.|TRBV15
CATSRGVGEEAFF
TGTGCCACCAGCAGAGGTGTCGGGGAGGAAGCTTTCTTT
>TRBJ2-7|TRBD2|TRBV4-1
CASSWTSGAYEQYF
TGCGCCAGCAGCTGGACTAGCGGGGCCTACGAGCAGTACTTC
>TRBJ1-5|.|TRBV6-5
CASSYSIGQENQPQHF
TGTGCCAGCAGTTACTCGATAGGGCAGGAGAATCAGCCCCAGCATTTT
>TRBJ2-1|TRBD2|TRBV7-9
CASSLVGGGAAWNEQFF
TGTGCCAGCAGCTTAGTCGGCGGGGGGGCCGCGTGGAATGAGCAGTTCTTC
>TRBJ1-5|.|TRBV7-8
CASSPPFQPQHF
TGTGCCAGCAGCCCCCCCTTTCAGCCCCAGCATTTT
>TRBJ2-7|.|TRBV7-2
CASSSSFIRSPYEQYF
TGTGCCAGCAGCTCTTCCTTTATACGAAGCCCCTACGAGCAGTACTTC
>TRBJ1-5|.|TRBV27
CASSLSGPGSQPQHF
TGTGCCAGCAGTTTGAGCGGTCCGGGGAGTCAGCCCCAGCATTTT
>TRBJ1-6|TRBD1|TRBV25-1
CASSDPTGINSPLHF
TGTGCCAGCAGTGATCCGACAGGGATTAATTCACCCCTCCACTTT